The 18 T cell receptor beta chains given below trace back to one sample, sequenced in a study of blood T cell repertoires in COVID-19. Data came from immunoSEQ multiplex PCR; TCRdb stores just in-frame clones and leaves some out. The table lists some 55,000 clones, more than 90% of them singletons. Sequencing input: peripheral blood. Source of these receptors: a human donor in a cohort sampled during active COVID-19.

The genes are TRBV24-1 and TRBJ2-2; 9 nucleotides agree with TRBD1. The ends lost 9 bases at V and 3 bases at J; junction bases unmatched: 1. Germline values: CDR1 KGHDR, CDR2 SFDVKD. The CDR3 has 13 residues. CDR3 sequence: CATGTGYTGELFF. CDR3 nucleotide sequence: TGTGCCACCGGGACAGGGTACACCGGGGAGCTGTTTTTT.

This chain joins TRBV20-1 and TRBJ2-3; possibly TRBD1 for D (6 bases). Germline loops: CDR1 DFQATT, CDR2 SNEGSKA (reference sequence). This CDR3 spans 11 amino acids. Trimming left V 6 bases short and J 5 bases short, with 9 bases between. The CDR3 DNA follows: TGCAGTGCCCCCAGGGGAGATACGCAGTATTTT. Translated, it gives CSAPRGDTQYF.

The chain is built from TRBV4-1 and TRBJ2-1; D remains unclear. V was cut by 0 bases and J by 0 bases, with 9 bases left in between. This CDR3 is 16 amino acids long. Germline V gene sequence: CDR1 MGHRA, CDR2 YSYEKL. CDR3 DNA sequence: TGCGCCAGCAGCCAAGACCGGTCAGGCTCCTACAATGAGCAGTTCTTC. It codes for CASSQDRSGSYNEQFF.

The gene calls are TRBV4-3 and TRBJ1-2, with a weak D call TRBD1 (6 bases). Germline V gene sequence: CDR1 LGHNA, CDR2 YSLEER. The CDR3 spans 14 residues. V was clipped by 2 bases and J by 4 bases, with 11 bases between them. In nucleotides, the CDR3 is TGCGCCAGCAGCCAAATGACAGGCGGCTATGGCTACACCTTC. Amino acids: CASSQMTGGYGYTF.

This chain connects TRBV6-2 or TRBV6-3 to TRBJ2-7, with D possibly TRBD2 on 5 matching bases. V was trimmed by 4 bases and J by 4 bases, leaving 23 bases between them. In germline, CDR1 is MNHEY, CDR2 SVGEGT. This CDR3 comprises 17 residues. DNA for the CDR3: TGTGCCAGCAGTTCCTTCGAACGGGATCCCTTCATTTACGAGCAGTACTTC. This gives the protein CASSSFERDPFIYEQYF.

The table lists this clone with a count of one. The CDR3 sequence is CASSPSGGQETQYF. As DNA, the CDR3 is TGTGCCAGCAGCCCGTCGGGGGGGCAAGAGACCCAGTACTTC. This rearrangement joins TRBV13 to TRBJ2-5; 8 bases agree with TRBD2. After removal of 5 bases from V and 2 bases from J, the junction contained 4 bases not matched to a gene. Germline V CDR1 and CDR2: PRHDT, FYEKMQ (reference sequence). The CDR3 loop spans 14 amino acids.

Turning to this clone: Other DNA sequences of this sample code for an identical CDR3. The chain is built from TRBV30 and TRBJ1-3; TRBD1 agrees at 7 bases. V shed 6 bases, J shed 0 bases, and the junction held 2 bases outside the gene matches. The CDR3 sequence is 13 residues long. Germline V gene data show CDR1 as GTSNPN and CDR2 as SVGIG (reference sequence). This CDR3 is CACTGVSGNTIYF. The CDR3 bases are TGTGCCTGTACAGGGGTCTCTGGAAACACCATATATTTT. Supplemented by reference TRBV30 and TRBJ1-3, the full variable domain reads SQTIHQWPATLVQPVGSPLSLECTVEGTSNPNLYWYRQAAGRGLQLLFYSVGIGQISSEVPQNLSASRPQDRQFILSSKKLLLSDSGFYLCACTGVSGNTIYFGEGSWLTVV.

In this sample, this clone turned up once. The chain employs TRBV2 and TRBJ2-1, with D possibly TRBD2 on 6 matching bases. Germline V gene data show CDR1 as SNHLY and CDR2 as FYNNEI. Trimming stripped 4 bases from V and 10 bases from J, with 20 bases between. The CDR3 has 15 amino acids. The CDR3 region is CASSVIVGDAGEQFF. As DNA, the CDR3 is TGTGCCAGCAGTGTCATCGTGGGCGATGCGGGGGAGCAGTTCTTC.

This clone showed up just once. The V call is TRBV25-1, the J call TRBJ2-3; D remains ambiguous. Looked up from germline, CDR1 is MGHDK and CDR2 is SYGVNS. Between the trimmed V and J ends, which lost 5 bases and 7 bases, there was a span of 13 bases. The CDR3 length is 13 residues. CDR3 nucleotides: TGTGCCAGCAGTTGGAGTGGTTTGAATACGCAGTATTTT. This translates into CASSWSGLNTQYF.

A few counts support this clone. The chain carries TRBV19 and TRBJ1-2, with unresolved D. This CDR3 is 13 amino acids long. CDR1 LNHDA and CDR2 SQIVND come from the germline V gene (reference sequence). V was shortened by 7 bases and J by 8 bases, with 17 bases between the two germline ends. CDR3 sequence (DNA): TGTGCCAGTAAGGCGATGGGCCGTACGGGCTACACCTTC. This sequence encodes CASKAMGRTGYTF.

The V and J genes are TRBV7-2 and TRBJ1-2; 8 positions agree with TRBD1. The V gene's germline CDR1 is SGHTA and CDR2 FQGNSA. The V and J ends lost 1 base and 8 bases, in that order; junction bases with no gene match: 6. This CDR3 spans 14 amino acids. CDR3 amino acids: CASSLGRQGNGYTF. CDR3 nucleotides: TGTGCCAGCAGCTTAGGTCGACAGGGGAACGGCTACACCTTC.

For the CDR3, the DNA is TGCGCCAGCAGCTTGGTCTTTTTGGGGGCAGGGGGCAGTGGAAGCACAGATACGCAGTATTTT. Translation: CASSLVFLGAGGSGSTDTQYF. The rearrangement links TRBV5-1 to TRBJ2-3; 8 bases line up with TRBD1. V lost 0 bases and J lost 0; bases outside the gene matches: 18. The germline gives CDR1 SGHRS, CDR2 YFSETQ. This CDR3 spans 21 amino acids.

The chain is built from TRBV29-1 and TRBJ1-2, with TRBD1 as a possible D gene (5 bases). The CDR3 loop spans 12 amino acids. Germline V gene data show CDR1 as SQVTM and CDR2 as ANQGSEA. Trimming stripped 4 bases from V and 8 bases from J, with 14 bases between. Written as DNA, the CDR3 is TGCAGCGTTGGATCGGGGGACCGGGGCTACACCTTC. Its protein product is CSVGSGDRGYTF.

The V and J genes are TRBV7-2 and TRBJ2-2, with 12 bases identical to TRBD2. Trimming at V came to 3 bases and at J to 0 bases, leaving 2 bases not matched to a gene. CDR3 length: 17 residues. CDR1 is SGHTA and CDR2 is FQGNSA in the germline V gene. CDR3 sequence (DNA): TGTGCCAGCAGCTTTCTAGCGGGGGGGGCGAACACCGGGGAGCTGTTTTTT. This codes for CASSFLAGGANTGELFF.

V usage is TRBV5-6 and J usage is TRBJ2-1, with no clear D. The CDR3 has 12 residues. Germline lookup yields CDR1 SGHDT and CDR2 YYEEEE. The V gene lost 0 bases and the J gene lost 7 bases, with 5 bases spanning the gap. The CDR3 here is CASSLVPNEQFF. The CDR3 region has the DNA TGTGCCAGCAGCTTGGTCCCAAATGAGCAGTTCTTC.

The V call is TRBV28, the J call TRBJ1-5; TRBD1 might be the D (5 bases). CDR3 length equals 15 residues. Germline V gives CDR1 MDHEN, CDR2 SYDVKM. With 1 base removed from V and 4 bases from J, the gap between germline ends came to 11 bases. This CDR3 reads CASSLLGVGNQPQHF. DNA for the CDR3: TGTGCCAGCAGTTTATTAGGGGTCGGGAATCAGCCCCAGCATTTT.

This chain connects TRBV7-9 to TRBJ1-1; unclear D gene. Germline lookup yields CDR1 SEHNR and CDR2 FQNEAQ (reference sequence). This CDR3 comprises 12 residues. Trimming shortened V by 3 bases and J by 4 bases, and 6 bases separated the two germline ends. The CDR3 loop is CASSLVRTEAFF. The CDR3 nucleotides are TGTGCCAGCAGCTTGGTGCGCACTGAAGCTTTCTTT.

This clone turned up a few times. The CDR3 nucleotides are TGCAGTGCTAGTGAACAGGGGGTCAGCAATCAGCCCCAGCATTTT. It translates to CSASEQGVSNQPQHF. The chain carries TRBV20-1 and TRBJ1-5, with 8 bases aligning to TRBD1. The germline CDR1 and CDR2 sequences are DFQATT and SNEGSKA (reference sequence). Trimming took 3 bases from V and 1 from J; bases not matched to a gene: 5. The CDR3 has 15 residues.